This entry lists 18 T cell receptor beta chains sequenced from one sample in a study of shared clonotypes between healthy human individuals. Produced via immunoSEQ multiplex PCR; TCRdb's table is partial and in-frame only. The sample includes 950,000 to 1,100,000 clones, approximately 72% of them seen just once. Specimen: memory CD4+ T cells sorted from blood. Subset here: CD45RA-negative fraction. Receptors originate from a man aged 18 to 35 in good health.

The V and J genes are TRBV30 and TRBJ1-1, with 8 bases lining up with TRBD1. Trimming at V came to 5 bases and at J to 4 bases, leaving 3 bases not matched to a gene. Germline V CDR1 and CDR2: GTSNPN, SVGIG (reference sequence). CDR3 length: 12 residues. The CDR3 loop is CAWAGGITEAFF. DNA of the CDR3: TGTGCCTGGGCAGGGGGCATCACTGAAGCTTTCTTT.

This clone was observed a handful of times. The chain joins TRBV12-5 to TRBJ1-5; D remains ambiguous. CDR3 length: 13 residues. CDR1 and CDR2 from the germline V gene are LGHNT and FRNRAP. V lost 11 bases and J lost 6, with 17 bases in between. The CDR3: CAGFGGGSQPQHF. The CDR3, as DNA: TGTGCTGGATTTGGTGGAGGGAGTCAGCCCCAGCATTTT.

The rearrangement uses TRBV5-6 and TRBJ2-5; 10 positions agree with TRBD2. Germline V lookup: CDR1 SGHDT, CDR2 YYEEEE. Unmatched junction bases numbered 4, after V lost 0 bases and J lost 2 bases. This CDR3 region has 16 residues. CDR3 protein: CASSLGSGRSQETQYF. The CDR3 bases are TGTGCCAGCAGCTTGGGTAGCGGGAGGTCTCAAGAGACCCAGTACTTC.

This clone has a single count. CDR3 sequence reads: CASSTPGTGVSGEAFF. The DNA for the CDR3 is TGTGCCAGCTCTACCCCCGGGACAGGGGTTTCGGGTGAAGCTTTCTTT. The rearrangement links TRBV18 to TRBJ1-1, with TRBD1 matching over 10 bases. Looked up from germline, CDR1 is KGHSH and CDR2 is LQKENI. This CDR3 contains 16 residues. V gave up 6 bases and J gave up 7 bases; unmatched junction bases: 14.

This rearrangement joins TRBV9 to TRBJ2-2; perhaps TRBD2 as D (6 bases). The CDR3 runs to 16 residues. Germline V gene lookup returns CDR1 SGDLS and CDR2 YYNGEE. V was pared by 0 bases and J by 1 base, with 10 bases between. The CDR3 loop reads CASSVDTGVNTGELFF. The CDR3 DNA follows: TGTGCCAGCAGCGTAGATACGGGGGTGAACACCGGGGAGCTGTTTTTT.

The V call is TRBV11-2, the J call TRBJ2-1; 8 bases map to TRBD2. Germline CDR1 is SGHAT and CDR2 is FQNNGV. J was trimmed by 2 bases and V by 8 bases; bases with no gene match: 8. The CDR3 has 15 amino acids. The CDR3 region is CASALLSGAYNEQFF. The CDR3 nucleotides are TGTGCCAGCGCCTTACTTAGCGGGGCCTACAATGAGCAGTTCTTC.

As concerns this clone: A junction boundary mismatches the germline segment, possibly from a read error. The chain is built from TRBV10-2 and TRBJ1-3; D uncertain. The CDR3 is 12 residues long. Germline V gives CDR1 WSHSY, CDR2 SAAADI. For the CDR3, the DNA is TGCGCCAGCAGTGAAGGTGGAACCACCATATATTTT. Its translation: CASSEGGTTIYF.

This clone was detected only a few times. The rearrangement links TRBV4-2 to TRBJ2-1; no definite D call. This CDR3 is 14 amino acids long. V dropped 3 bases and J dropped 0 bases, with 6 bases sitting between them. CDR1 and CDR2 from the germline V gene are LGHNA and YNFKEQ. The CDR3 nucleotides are TGTGCCAGCAGCCAGACGAGCTCCTACAATGAGCAGTTCTTC. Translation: CASSQTSSYNEQFF.

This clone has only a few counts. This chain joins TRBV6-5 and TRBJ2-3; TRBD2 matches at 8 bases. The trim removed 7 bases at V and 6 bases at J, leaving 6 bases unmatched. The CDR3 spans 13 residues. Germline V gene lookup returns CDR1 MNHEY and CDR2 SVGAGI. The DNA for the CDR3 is TGTGCCAGCACCGAGCGGGAGACGGATACGCAGTATTTT. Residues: CASTERETDTQYF.

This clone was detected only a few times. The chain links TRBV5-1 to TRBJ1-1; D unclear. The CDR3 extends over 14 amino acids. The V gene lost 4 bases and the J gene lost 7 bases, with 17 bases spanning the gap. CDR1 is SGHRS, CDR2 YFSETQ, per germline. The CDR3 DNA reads TGCGCCAGCAGCGGTGATGGGGTAGGGCTTGAAGCTTTCTTT. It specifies CASSGDGVGLEAFF.

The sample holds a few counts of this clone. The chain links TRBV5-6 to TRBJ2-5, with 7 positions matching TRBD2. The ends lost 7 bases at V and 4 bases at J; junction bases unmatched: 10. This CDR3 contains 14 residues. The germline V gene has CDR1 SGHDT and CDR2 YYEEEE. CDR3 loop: CASAWGGVGETQYF. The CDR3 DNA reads TGTGCCAGCGCATGGGGAGGGGTCGGAGAGACCCAGTACTTC.

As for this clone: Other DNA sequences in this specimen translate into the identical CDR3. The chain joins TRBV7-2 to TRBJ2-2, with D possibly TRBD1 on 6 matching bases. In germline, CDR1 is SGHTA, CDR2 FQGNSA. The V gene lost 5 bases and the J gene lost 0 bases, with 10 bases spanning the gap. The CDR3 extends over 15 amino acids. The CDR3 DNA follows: TGTGCCAGCAGCCTTCGGACAGCGAACACCGGGGAGCTGTTTTTT. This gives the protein CASSLRTANTGELFF. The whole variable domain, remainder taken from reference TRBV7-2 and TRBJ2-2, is GAGVSQSPSNKVTEKGKDVELRCDPISGHTALYWYRQSLGQGLEFLIYFQGNSAPDKSGLPSDRFSAERTGGSVSTLTIQRTQQEDSAVYLCASSLRTANTGELFFGEGSRLTVL.

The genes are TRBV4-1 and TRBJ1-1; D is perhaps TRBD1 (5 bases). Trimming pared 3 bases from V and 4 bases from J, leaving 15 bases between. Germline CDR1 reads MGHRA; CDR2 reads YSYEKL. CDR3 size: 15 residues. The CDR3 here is CASSQFPGGGTEAFF. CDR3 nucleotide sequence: TGCGCCAGCAGCCAGTTTCCGGGGGGGGGCACTGAAGCTTTCTTT.

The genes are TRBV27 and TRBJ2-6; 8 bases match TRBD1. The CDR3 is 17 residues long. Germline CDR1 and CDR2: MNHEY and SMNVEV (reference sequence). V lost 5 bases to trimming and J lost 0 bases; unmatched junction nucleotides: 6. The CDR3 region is CASSLGQGYSGANVLTF. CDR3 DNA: TGTGCCAGCAGTCTCGGACAGGGTTACTCTGGGGCCAACGTCCTGACTTTC.

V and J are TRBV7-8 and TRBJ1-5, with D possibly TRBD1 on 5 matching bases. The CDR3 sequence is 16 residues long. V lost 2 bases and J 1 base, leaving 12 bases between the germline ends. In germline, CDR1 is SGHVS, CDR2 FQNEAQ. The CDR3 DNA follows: TGTGCCAGCAGCTTATCCGGCAGGGCGAGCAATCAGCCCCAGCATTTT. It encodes CASSLSGRASNQPQHF.

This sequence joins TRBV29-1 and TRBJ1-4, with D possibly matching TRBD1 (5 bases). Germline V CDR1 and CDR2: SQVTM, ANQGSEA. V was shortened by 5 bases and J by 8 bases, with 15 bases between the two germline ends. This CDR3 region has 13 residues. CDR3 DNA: TGCAGCGTTCTGCGTGGGGCAGGGGAAAAACTGTTTTTT. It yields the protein CSVLRGAGEKLFF.

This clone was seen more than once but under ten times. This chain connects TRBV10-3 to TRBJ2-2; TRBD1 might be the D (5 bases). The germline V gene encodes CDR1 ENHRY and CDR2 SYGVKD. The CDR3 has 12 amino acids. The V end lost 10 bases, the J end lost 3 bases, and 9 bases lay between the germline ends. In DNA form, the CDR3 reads TGTGCCACACAGGTGGACACCGGGGAGCTGTTTTTT. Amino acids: CATQVDTGELFF.

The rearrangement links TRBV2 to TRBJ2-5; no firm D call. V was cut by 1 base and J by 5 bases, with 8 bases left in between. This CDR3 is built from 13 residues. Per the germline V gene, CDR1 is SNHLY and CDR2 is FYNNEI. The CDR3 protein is CASSEGAWETQYF. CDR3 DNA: TGTGCCAGCAGTGAAGGGGCCTGGGAGACCCAGTACTTC.